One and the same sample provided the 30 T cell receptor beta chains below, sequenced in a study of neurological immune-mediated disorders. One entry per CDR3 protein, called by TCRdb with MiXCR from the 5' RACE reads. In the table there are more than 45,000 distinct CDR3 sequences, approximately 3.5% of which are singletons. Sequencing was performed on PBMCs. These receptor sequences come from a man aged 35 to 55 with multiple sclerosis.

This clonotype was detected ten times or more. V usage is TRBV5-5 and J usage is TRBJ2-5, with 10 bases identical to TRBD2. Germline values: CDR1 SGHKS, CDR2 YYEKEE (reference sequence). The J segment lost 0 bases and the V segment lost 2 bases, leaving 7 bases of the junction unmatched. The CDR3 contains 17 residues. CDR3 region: CASSFGLSGGYQETQYF. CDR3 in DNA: TGTGCCAGCAGCTTCGGTCTTAGCGGGGGGTACCAAGAGACCCAGTACTTC.

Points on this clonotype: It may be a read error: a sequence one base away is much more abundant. CDR3 in amino acids: CASSTSSGTQYF. DNA for the CDR3: TGTGCCAGCAGCACCTCGTCAGGGACGCAGTATTTT. The chain is built from TRBV3-1 and TRBJ2-3; D might be TRBD1 (5 bases). This CDR3 is 12 amino acids long. Trimming pared 5 bases from V and 9 bases from J, leaving 12 bases between. Per germline, CDR1 LGHDT and CDR2 YNNKEL (reference sequence).

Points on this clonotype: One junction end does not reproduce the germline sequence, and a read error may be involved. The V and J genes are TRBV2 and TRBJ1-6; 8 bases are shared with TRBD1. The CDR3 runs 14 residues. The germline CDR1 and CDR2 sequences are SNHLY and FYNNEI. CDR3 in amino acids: CASRRTGYNSPLNF. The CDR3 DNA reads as TGTGCCAGCAGGCGGACAGGGTATAATTCACCCCTCAACTTT. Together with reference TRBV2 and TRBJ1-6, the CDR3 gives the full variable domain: EPEVTQTPSHQVTQMGQEVILRCVPISNHLYFYWYRQILGQKVEFLVSFYNNEISEKSEIFDDQFSVERPDGSNFTLKIRSTKLEDSAMYFCASRRTGYNSPLNFGNGTRLTVT.

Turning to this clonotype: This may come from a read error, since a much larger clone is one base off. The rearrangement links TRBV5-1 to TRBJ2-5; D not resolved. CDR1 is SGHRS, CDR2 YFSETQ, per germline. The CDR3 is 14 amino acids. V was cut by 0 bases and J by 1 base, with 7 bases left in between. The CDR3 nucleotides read TGCGCCAGCAGCTTGGCTCGGACCCAAGAGACCCAGTACTTC. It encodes CASSLARTQETQYF.

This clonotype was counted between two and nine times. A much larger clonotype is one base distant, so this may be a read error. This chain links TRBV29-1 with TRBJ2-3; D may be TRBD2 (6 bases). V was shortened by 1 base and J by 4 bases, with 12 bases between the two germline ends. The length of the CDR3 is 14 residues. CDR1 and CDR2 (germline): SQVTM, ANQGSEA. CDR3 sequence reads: CSVEARIAADTQYF. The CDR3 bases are TGCAGCGTTGAAGCTAGAATAGCGGCAGATACGCAGTATTTT.

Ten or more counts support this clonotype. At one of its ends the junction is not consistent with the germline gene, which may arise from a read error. CDR3 amino acids: CSATDLQGNSPLNF. For the CDR3, the DNA is TGCAGTGCCACCGACCTCCAGGGCAATTCACCCCTCAACTTT. The chain employs TRBV20-1 and TRBJ1-6; D perhaps matches TRBD1 (5 bases). The germline CDR1 and CDR2 sequences are DFQATT and SNEGSKA (reference sequence). The CDR3 runs to 14 residues.

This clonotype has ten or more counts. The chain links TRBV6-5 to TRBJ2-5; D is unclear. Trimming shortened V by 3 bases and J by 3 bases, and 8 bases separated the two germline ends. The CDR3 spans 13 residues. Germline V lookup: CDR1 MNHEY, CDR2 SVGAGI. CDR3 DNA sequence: TGTGCCAGCAGTTATTTGTTCGAAGAGACCCAGTACTTC. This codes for CASSYLFEETQYF.

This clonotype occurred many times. CDR3 amino acids: CASSPGTSAYQETQYF. DNA for the CDR3: TGTGCCAGCAGCCCTGGGACTAGCGCGTACCAAGAGACCCAGTACTTC. V gene TRBV2 combines with J gene TRBJ2-5; 10 bases are a match to TRBD2. There are 16 residues in the CDR3. Losses at the gene ends were 6 bases for V and 0 bases for J; bases not matched to a gene: 7. The germline V gene has CDR1 SNHLY and CDR2 FYNNEI.

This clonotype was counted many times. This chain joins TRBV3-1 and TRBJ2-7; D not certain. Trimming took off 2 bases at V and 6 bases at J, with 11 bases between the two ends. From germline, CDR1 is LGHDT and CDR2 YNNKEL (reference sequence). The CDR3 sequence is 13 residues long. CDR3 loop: CASSQRPLGEQYF. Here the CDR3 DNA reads TGTGCCAGCAGCCAAAGACCATTGGGCGAGCAGTACTTC.

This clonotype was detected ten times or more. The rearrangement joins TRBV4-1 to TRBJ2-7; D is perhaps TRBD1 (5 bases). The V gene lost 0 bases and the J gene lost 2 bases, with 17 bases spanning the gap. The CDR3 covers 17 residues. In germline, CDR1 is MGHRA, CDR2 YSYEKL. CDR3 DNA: TGCGCCAGCAGCCAAGATCCGACGTTTGGGGCGGCCTACGAGCAGTACTTC. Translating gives CASSQDPTFGAAYEQYF.

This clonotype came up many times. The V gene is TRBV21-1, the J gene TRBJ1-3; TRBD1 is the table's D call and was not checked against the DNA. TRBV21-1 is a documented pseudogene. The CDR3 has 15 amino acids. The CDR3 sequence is CASIPGEYSGNTIYF. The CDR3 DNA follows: TGTGCCAGCATCCCGGGAGAATACTCTGGAAACACCATATATTTT.

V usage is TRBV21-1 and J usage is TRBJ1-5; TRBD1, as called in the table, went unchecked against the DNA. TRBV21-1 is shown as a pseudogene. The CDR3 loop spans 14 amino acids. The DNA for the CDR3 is TGTGCCAGCAGCAGTGGAAAGGGTGATCAGCCCCAGCATTTT. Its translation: CASSSGKGDQPQHF.

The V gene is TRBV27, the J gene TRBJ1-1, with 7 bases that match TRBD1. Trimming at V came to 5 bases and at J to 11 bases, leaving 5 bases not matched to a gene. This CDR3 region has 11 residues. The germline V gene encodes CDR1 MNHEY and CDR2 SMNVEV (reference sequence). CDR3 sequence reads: CASSRTGEAFF. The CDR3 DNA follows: TGTGCCAGCAGTCGTACAGGGGAGGCTTTCTTT.

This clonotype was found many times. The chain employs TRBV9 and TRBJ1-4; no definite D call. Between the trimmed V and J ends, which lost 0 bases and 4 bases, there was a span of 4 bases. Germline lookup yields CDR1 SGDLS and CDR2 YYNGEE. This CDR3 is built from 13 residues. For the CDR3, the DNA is TGTGCCAGCAGCGTAGACGGTAATGAAAAACTGTTTTTT. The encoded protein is CASSVDGNEKLFF. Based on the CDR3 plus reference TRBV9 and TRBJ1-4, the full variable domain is DSGVTQTPKHLITATGQRVTLRCSPRSGDLSVYWYQQSLDQGLQFLIQYYNGEERAKGNILERFSAQQFPDLHSELNLSSLELGDSALYFCASSVDGNEKLFFGSGTQLSVL.

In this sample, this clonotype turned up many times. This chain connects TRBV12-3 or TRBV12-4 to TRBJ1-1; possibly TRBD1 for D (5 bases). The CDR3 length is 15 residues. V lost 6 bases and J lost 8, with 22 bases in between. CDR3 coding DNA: TGTGCCAGCAGCCAAAGAAAAGCGTGGGCAGGGGAAGCTTTCTTT. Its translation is CASSQRKAWAGEAFF.

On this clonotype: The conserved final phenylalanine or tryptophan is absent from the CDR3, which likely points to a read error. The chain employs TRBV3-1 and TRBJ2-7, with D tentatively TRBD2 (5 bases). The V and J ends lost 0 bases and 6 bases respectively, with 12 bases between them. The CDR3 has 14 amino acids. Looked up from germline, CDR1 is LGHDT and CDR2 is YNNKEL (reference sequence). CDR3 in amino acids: CASSQDGGVFEQYN. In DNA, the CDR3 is TGTGCCAGCAGCCAAGATGGAGGAGTCTTCGAGCAGTACAAC.

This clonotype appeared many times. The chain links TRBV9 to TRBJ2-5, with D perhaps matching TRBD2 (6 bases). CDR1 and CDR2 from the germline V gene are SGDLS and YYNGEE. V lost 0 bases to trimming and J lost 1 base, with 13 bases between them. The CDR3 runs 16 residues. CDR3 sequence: CASSVVNSGPQETQYF. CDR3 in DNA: TGTGCCAGCAGCGTAGTCAATAGCGGCCCCCAAGAGACCCAGTACTTC.

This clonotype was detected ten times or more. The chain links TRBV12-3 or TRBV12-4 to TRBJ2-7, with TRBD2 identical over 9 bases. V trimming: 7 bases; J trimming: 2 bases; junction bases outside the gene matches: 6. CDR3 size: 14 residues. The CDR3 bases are TGTGCCAGCAACCCTGCGGGGGGGCCCTACGAGCAGTACTTC. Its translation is CASNPAGGPYEQYF.

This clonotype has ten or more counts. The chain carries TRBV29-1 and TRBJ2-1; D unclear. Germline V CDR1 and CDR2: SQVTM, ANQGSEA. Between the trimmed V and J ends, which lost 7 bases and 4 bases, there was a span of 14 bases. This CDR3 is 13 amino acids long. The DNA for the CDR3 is TGCAGCGGCACGCGATCCTCGTACAATGAGCAGTTCTTC. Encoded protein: CSGTRSSYNEQFF.

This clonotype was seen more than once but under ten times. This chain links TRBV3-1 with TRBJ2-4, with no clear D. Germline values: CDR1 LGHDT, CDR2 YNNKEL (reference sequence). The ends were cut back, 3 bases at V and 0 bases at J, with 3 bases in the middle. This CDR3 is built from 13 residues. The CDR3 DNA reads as TGTGCCAGCAGCCAGGGAGCCAAAAACATTCAGTACTTC. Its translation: CASSQGAKNIQYF.

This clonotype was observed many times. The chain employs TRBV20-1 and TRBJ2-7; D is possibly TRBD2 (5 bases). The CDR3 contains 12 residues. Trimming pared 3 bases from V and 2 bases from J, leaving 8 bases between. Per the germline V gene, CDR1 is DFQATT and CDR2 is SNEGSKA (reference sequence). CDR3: CSARRVAYEQYF. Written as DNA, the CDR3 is TGCAGTGCTAGGAGGGTAGCCTACGAGCAGTACTTC.

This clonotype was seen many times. CDR3: CATRGSPQETQYF. The CDR3 region has the DNA TGTGCCACCAGGGGCAGTCCCCAAGAGACCCAGTACTTC. The genes are TRBV24-1 and TRBJ2-5; D unresolved. Trimming removed 7 bases at V and 1 base at J, with 9 bases between. Looked up from germline, CDR1 is KGHDR and CDR2 is SFDVKD. The CDR3 is 13 amino acids.

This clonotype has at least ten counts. The CDR3 is CASRQGGESQETQYF. The CDR3 DNA sequence: TGTGCCAGCAGGCAGGGAGGAGAAAGCCAAGAGACCCAGTACTTC. The rearrangement uses TRBV28 and TRBJ2-5; a weak D match, TRBD2 (6 bases). Germline V CDR1 and CDR2: MDHEN, SYDVKM. This CDR3 region has 15 residues. The V end lost 6 bases, the J end lost 1 base, and 15 bases lay between the germline ends.

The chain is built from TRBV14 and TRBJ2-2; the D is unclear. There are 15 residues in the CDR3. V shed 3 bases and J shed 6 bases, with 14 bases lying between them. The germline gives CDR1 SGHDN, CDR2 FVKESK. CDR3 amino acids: CASSQRPSFPGELFF. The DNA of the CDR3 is TGTGCCAGCAGCCAGAGACCTAGTTTCCCCGGGGAGCTGTTTTTT.

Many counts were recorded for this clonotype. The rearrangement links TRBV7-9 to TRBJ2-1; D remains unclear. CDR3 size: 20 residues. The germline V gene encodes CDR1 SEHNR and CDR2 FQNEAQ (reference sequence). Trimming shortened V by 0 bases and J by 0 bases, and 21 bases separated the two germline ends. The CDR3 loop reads CASSLAGLRGALSSYNEQFF. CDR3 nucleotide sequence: TGTGCCAGCAGCTTAGCAGGTCTCCGCGGCGCCTTAAGCTCCTACAATGAGCAGTTCTTC.

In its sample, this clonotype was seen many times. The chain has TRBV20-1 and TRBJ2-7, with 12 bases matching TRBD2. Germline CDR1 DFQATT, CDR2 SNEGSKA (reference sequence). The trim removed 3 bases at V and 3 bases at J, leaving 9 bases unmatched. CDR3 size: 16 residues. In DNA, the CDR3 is TGCAGTGCTAGCGGCCTAGCGGGGGGGCAGGTCTACGAGCAGTACTTC. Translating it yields CSASGLAGGQVYEQYF.

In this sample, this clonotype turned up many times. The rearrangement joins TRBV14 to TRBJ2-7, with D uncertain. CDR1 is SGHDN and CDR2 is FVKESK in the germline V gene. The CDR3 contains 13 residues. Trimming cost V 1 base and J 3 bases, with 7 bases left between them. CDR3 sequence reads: CASSQGHLYEQYF. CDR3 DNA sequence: TGTGCCAGCAGCCAAGGACATCTCTACGAGCAGTACTTC.

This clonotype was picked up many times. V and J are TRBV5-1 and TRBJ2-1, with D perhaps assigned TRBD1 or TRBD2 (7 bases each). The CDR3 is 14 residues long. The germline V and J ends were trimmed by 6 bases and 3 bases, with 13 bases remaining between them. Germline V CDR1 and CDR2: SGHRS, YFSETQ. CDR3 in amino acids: CASNDREGYNEQFF. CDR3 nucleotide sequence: TGCGCCAGCAACGACAGGGAGGGCTACAATGAGCAGTTCTTC.

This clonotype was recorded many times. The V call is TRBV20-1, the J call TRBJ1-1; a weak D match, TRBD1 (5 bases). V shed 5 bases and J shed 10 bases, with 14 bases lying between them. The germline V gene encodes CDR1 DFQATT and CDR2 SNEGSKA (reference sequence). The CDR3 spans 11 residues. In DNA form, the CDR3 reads TGCAGTGCTCCCCAGGGCCTCCTAGCTTTCTTT. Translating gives CSAPQGLLAFF.

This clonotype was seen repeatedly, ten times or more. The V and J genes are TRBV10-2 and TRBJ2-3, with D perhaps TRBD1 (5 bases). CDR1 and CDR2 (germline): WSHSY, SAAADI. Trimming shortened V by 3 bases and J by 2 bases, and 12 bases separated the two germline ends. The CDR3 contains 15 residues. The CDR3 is CASSEDSKSTDTQYF. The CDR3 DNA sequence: TGCGCCAGCAGTGAAGACAGCAAGTCCACAGATACGCAGTATTTT.